Below, one T cell receptor beta chain is given with its context. Its antigen is not known. PCR employed 60 Vbeta and 13 Jbeta primers. The data were produced by immunoSEQ multiplex PCR, yet TCRdb's version contains in-frame clones alone and is incomplete. The table includes about 110,000 clones, around three quarters detected once. The data derive from a study of cytomegalovirus exposure and HLA in healthy donors. Study findings and constraints: CMV serostatus stood as the only immune exposure information on hand.

This CDR3 has 18 residues. Trimming cost V 4 bases and J 4 bases; bases outside gene matches: 7. In germline, CDR1 is SSHAT, CDR2 FNYEAQ (reference sequence). This sequence was found in a woman aged 40 to 50 in good health and CMV-seronegative. The chain couples TRBV7-7 to TRBJ2-2; TRBD2 agrees at 15 bases. Sequencing was done on a sample of PBMCs. CDR3 DNA sequence: TGTGCCAGCAGCTCCGGGACTAGCGGGGGGCTACCCACCGGGGAGCTGTTTTTT. It is translated as CASSSGTSGGLPTGELFF.